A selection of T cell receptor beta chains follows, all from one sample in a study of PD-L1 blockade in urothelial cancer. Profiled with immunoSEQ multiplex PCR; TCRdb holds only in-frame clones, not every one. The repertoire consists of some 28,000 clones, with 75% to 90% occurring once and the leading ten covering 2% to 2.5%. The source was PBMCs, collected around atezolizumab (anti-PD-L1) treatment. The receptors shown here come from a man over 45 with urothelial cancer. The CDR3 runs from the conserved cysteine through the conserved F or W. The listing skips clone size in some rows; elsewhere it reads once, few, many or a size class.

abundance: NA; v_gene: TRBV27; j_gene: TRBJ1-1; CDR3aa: CASRMGQQNEAFF
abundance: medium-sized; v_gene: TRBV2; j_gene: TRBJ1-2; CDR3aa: CASSEAGGTNYGYTF
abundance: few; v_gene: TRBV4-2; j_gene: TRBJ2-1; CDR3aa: CASSPTRDSYNEQFF
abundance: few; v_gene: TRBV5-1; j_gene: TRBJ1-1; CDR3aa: CASSLMLGHMAFF
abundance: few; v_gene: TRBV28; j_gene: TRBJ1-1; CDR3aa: CASRPGGAYTEAFF
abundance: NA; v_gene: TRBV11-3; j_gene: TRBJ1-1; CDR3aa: CASSFDKTTEAFF
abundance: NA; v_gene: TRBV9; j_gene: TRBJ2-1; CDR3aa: CASSDTLIQGVQFF
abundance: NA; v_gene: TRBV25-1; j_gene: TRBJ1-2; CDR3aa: CASSGGSYYGYTF
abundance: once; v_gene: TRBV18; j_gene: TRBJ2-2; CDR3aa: CASVSGQGIGGELFF
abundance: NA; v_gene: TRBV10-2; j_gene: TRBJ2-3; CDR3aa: CASSEQTRRTDTQYF
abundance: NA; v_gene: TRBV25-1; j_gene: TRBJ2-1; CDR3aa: CASSEYNGNEQFF
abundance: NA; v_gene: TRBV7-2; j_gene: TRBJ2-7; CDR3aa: CASSLGAGAEQYF
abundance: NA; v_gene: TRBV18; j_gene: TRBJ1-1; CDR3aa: CASSPRTQGTEAFF
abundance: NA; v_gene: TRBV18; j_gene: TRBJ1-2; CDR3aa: CASSPRAENYGYTF
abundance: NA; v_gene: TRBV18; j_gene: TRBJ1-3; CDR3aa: CASSASGGIGNTIYF
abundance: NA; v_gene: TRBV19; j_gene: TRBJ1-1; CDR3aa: CASTFEGGYGTEAFF
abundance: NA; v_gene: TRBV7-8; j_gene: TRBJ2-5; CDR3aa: CASTLFGLAGGQETQYF
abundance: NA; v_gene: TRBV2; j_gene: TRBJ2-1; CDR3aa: CASRKGTSGIYNEQFF
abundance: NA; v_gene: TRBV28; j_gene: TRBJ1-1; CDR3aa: CASRTGAYTEAFF
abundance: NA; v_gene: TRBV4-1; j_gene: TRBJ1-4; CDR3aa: CASSQEQAIRAPNEKLFF
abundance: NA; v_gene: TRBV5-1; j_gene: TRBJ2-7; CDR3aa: CASSLAPGAYEQYF
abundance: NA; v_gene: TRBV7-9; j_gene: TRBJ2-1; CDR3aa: CASSLDTSYNEQFF
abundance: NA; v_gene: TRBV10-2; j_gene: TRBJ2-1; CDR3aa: CASSESSGIYNEQFF
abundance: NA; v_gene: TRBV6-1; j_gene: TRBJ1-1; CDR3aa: CASSWAGAFF
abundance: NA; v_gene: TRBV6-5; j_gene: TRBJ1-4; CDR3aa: CASRGGALTNEKLFF
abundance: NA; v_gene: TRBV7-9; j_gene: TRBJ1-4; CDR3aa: CASSRPGGATNEKLFF
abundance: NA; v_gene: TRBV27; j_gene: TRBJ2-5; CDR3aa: CASSPLGEETQYF
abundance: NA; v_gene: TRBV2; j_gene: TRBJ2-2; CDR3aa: CASSSGGATGELFF
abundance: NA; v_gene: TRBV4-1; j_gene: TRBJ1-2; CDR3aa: CASSHPAQGYGYTF
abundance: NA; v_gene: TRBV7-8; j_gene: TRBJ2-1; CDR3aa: CASSLIQRPYNEQFF
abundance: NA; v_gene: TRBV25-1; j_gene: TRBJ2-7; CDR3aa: CASSPPRGEVAEQYF
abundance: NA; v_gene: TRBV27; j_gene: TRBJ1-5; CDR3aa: CASSLSWGGNNQPQHF
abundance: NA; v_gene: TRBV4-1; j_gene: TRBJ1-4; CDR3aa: CASSQDPIGDTNEKLFF
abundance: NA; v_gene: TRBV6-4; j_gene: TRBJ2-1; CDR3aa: CASGGGTANEQFF
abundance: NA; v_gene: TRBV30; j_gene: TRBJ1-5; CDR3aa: CAWRRDTHQPQHF
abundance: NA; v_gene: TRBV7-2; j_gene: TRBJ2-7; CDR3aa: CASSLVQGLHEQYF
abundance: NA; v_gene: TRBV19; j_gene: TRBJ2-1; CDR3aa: CASTPPAGAPYNEQFF
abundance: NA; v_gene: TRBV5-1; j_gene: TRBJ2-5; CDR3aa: CASSLDSRRQETQYF
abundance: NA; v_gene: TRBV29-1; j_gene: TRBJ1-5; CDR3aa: CSVATDSNQPQHF
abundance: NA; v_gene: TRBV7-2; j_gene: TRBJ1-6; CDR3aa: CASSPVAPNSPLHF
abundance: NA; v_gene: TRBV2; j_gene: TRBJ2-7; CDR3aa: CASSLGGLASYEQYF
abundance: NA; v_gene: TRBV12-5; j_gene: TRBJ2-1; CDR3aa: CASGLVHGQGSSSYNEQFF
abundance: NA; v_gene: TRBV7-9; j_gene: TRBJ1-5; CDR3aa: CASSLLHRGNCQPQHF
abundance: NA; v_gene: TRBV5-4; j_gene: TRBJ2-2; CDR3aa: CASSLGQGTRVTGELFF
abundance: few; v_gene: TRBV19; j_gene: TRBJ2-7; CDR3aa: CASSGPPGTGEAYEQYF
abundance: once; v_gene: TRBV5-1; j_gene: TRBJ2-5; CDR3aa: CASSLGGGVQETQYF
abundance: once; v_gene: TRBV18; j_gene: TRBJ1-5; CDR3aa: CASSLRTGDQPQHF
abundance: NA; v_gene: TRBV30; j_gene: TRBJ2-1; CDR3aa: CAWRTSGIAGEQFF
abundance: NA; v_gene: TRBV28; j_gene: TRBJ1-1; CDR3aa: CASTRTGEMNTEAFF
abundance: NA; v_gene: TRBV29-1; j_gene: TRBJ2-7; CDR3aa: CSVGSLGSAYEQYF
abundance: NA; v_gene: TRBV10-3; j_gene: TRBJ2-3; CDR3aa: CAIRPGTSGRAMGTDTQYF
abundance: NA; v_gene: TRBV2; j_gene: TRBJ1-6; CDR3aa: CASSIDSPNSPLHF
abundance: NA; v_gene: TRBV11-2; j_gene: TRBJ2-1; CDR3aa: CASSLRQGIYNEQFF
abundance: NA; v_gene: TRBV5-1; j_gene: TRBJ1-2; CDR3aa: CASSSRGQFGGYTF